The rows below give T cell receptor beta chains drawn from one sample of a study of blood T cells in healthy people across ages. One entry per CDR3 protein, called by TCRdb with MiXCR from the 5' RACE reads. This table has some 1.4 million distinct CDR3 sequences, roughly 40% appearing once. Input material: blood. These TCRs come from a woman aged 18-30 years in good health. The CDR3 runs from the conserved cysteine through the conserved F or W. The D gene is left open where the match is weak. Expanded clones get a size class; other rows say once, few or many, or leave the size out.

-	TRBV6-5	15	-	TRBJ2-2	TGTGCCAGCAGTTTTTTCGCCGCGGACACCGGGGAGCTGTTTTTT	CASSFFAADTGELFF
-	TRBV5-1	15	few	TRBJ2-7	TGCGCCAGCAGCCCCCTGGTAGGCGCCCCCTACGAGCAGTACTTC	CASSPLVGAPYEQYF
-	TRBV20-1	15	few	TRBJ2-3	TGCAGTGCTAGTCGACTAGGGCGTAGCACAGATACGCAGTATTTT	CSASRLGRSTDTQYF
TRBD2	TRBV20-1	14	-	TRBJ2-1	TGCAGCCCAACGAGCGGGATTGACTACAATGAGCAGTTCTTC	CSPTSGIDYNEQFF
TRBD1	TRBV4-2	16	-	TRBJ2-2	TGTGCCAGCAGCATTCCGGGACAGCCGAACACCGGGGAGCTGTTTTTT	CASSIPGQPNTGELFF
-	TRBV7-2	16	few	TRBJ1-1	TGTGCCAGCAGCTCGCCGGTGGGCGGGGGGAACACTGAAGCTTTCTTT	CASSSPVGGGNTEAFF
TRBD1	TRBV20-1	14	few	TRBJ1-4	TGCAGTGCTACCCGAGGGGGCACTAATGAAAAACTGTTTTTT	CSATRGGTNEKLFF
-	TRBV20-1	14	-	TRBJ2-2	TGCAGTGCTGCCGACAGGTCGAACACCGGGGAGCTGTTTTTT	CSAADRSNTGELFF
-	TRBV7-6	14	few	TRBJ1-1	TGTGCCAGCAGCACTAATGGCCCTTTCACTGAAGCTTTCTTT	CASSTNGPFTEAFF
-	TRBV29-1	13	-	TRBJ1-2	TGCAGCGTCCCTCCCGATAATCTTGGTGGCTACACCTTC	CSVPPDNLGGYTF
TRBD2	TRBV28	13	-	TRBJ2-7	TGTGCCAGCAGTGTTCGGGGGGACTACGAGCAGTACTTC	CASSVRGDYEQYF
TRBD2	TRBV12-3/TRBV12-4	16	-	TRBJ2-2	TGTGCCAGCATCACCGGGGGGGGCACCAACACCGGGGAGCTGTTTTTT	CASITGGGTNTGELFF
-	TRBV6-6	13	-	TRBJ1-5	TGTGCCAGCAGTTACTCGGTGGCTCAGCCCCAGCATTTT	CASSYSVAQPQHF
-	TRBV15	17	-	TRBJ2-1	TGTGCCACGGGATTATTCGGGAGCCCAAGCTCCTACAATGAGCGGTTCTTC	CATGLFGSPSSYNERFF
TRBD1	TRBV27	15	-	TRBJ2-7	TGTGCCAGCAGTCCCGAGAGGACAGGGGGCTACGAGCAGTACTTC	CASSPERTGGYEQYF
-	TRBV28	16	-	TRBJ2-1	TGTGCCAGCAGCGCCACAGGGGAGGTAGCCTACAATGAGCAGTTCTTC	CASSATGEVAYNEQFF
TRBD1	TRBV9	13	many	TRBJ2-1	TGTGCCAGCAGCCTACAACAGGGGGATGAGCAGTTCTTC	CASSLQQGDEQFF
-	TRBV27	16	-	TRBJ2-3	TGTGCCAGCAGTCCCAGGGGACTTCCCGTCACAGATACGCAGTATTTT	CASSPRGLPVTDTQYF
-	TRBV7-3	16	-	TRBJ1-1	TGTGCCAGCAGCCCGACTACCGACACGACGAACACTGAAGCTTTCTTT	CASSPTTDTTNTEAFF
-	TRBV7-2	13	many	TRBJ2-5	TGTGCCAGCAGCCGCCAAGGAGGAGAGACCCAGTACTTC	CASSRQGGETQYF
TRBD2	TRBV5-5	14	few	TRBJ2-7	TGTGCCAGCACTGGGAGGGACGATTGGGACGAGCAGTACTTC	CASTGRDDWDEQYF
-	TRBV25-1	14	-	TRBJ2-1	TGTGCCAGCAGAGACAGAACCCTCTACAATGAGCAGTTCTTC	CASRDRTLYNEQFF
TRBD2	TRBV29-1	15	few	TRBJ2-7	TGCAGCGCCGAAGGACTAGCGGGGGACTCCTACGAGCAGTACTTC	CSAEGLAGDSYEQYF
-	TRBV9	15	-	TRBJ2-5	TGTGCCAGCAGCGTAATGTCTTTACGTCAAGAGACCCAGTACTTC	CASSVMSLRQETQYF
TRBD2	TRBV9	15	-	TRBJ2-1	TGTGCCAGCAGCGTCAGACTAGCCTCCTACAATGAGCAGTTCTTC	CASSVRLASYNEQFF
TRBD1	TRBV20-1	17	-	TRBJ1-2	TGCAGTGCTGGGTGGGGAATGGGGACAGCATCTAACTATGGCTACACCTTC	CSAGWGMGTASNYGYTF
TRBD1	TRBV11-2	15	many	TRBJ2-4	TGTGCCAGCAGTGCAGGGGGTATGGCCAAAAACATTCAGTACTTC	CASSAGGMAKNIQYF
TRBD2	TRBV6-1	19	few	TRBJ2-3	TGTGCCAGCAGGCGGGGACTAGCGGGGGCTGACTTGAGCACAGATACGCAGTATTTT	CASRRGLAGADLSTDTQYF
-	TRBV10-3	11	few	TRBJ2-1	TGTGCCATCAGCCACGGGGGTGAGCAGTTCTTC	CAISHGGEQFF
-	TRBV4-1	14	few	TRBJ2-3	TGCGCCAGCAGCCCCCTAAGGGGGTCGGATACGCAGTATTTT	CASSPLRGSDTQYF
-	TRBV3-1	16	-	TRBJ2-7	TGTGCCAGCAGCCAAGACAGGGGACTCTTCAACAATGAGCAGTACTTC	CASSQDRGLFNNEQYF
-	TRBV7-9	15	-	TRBJ1-1	TGTGCCAGCAGCTTAGTACCCCGGGATCAAACTGAAGCTTTCTTT	CASSLVPRDQTEAFF
TRBD2	TRBV20-1	14	few	TRBJ2-7	TGCAGTGCTAGAGTGGGCGGGGGGATCAACGAGCAGTACTTC	CSARVGGGINEQYF
-	TRBV20-1	13	-	TRBJ2-7	TGCAGTGTACCGCGAGACGGGGGCTACGAGCAGTACTTC	CSVPRDGGYEQYF
TRBD1	TRBV7-2	15	-	TRBJ2-1	TGTGCCAGCAGCTTATTTGGACAGGGGGAGAATGTGCAGTTCTTC	CASSLFGQGENVQFF
-	TRBV11-2	15	-	TRBJ2-7	TGTGCCAGCGGCTTAGGTGCGGTTATTTCCTACGAGCAGTACTTC	CASGLGAVISYEQYF
-	TRBV6-5	11	-	TRBJ2-5	TGTGCCAGCAGTCGGGGGACGGAGCAGTACTTC	CASSRGTEQYF
TRBD1	TRBV14	16	-	TRBJ2-1	TGTGCCAGCAGCCAAGTAGGCCAGGGGGCGCACTATGAGCAGTTCTTC	CASSQVGQGAHYEQFF
-	TRBV6-5	13	-	TRBJ1-2	TGTGCCAGCAGTTACGACAGTGCCGCTTTTCGCACCTTC	CASSYDSAAFRTF
-	TRBV6-1	15	few	TRBJ2-7	TGTGCCATCCGTGTGGAGGGGACAGCTTCCTACGAGCAGTACTTC	CAIRVEGTASYEQYF